This TCR beta chain was recorded in a study of blood T cell repertoires in COVID-19. As for the study in general: Donors in the United States, Italy and Spain gave samples during acute or convalescent COVID-19.

The protocol was immunoSEQ multiplex PCR, while the TCRdb copy is restricted to in-frame clones and leaves out a portion. This table has 300,000 to 400,000 clones, 85% to 90% appearing once. Germline assignment: CDR1 SGHTS and CDR2 YDEGEE. V trimming: 1 base; J trimming: 6 bases; junction bases outside the gene matches: 4. CDR3 size: 13 residues. This sequence was found in a young woman who had recovered from COVID-19. The specimen was PBMCs or T cells enriched from blood (not recorded which). The chain has TRBV5-8 and TRBJ2-7; TRBD2 aligns across 7 bases. CDR3 in DNA: TGTGCCAGCAGCTTGCCGCGCGGGGGCGAGCAGTACTTC. It translates to CASSLPRGGEQYF.